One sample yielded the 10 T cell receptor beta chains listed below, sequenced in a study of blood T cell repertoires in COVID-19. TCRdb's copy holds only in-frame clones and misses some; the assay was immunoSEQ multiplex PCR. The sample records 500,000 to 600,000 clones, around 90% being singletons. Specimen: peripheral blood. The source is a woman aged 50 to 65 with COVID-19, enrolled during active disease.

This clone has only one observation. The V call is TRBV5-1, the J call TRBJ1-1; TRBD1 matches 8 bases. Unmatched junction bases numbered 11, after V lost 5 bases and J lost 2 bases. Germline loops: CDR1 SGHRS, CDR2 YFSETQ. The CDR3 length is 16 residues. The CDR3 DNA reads TGCGCCAGCAGAGCCGGGAGACAGGGGATTAACACTGAAGCTTTCTTT. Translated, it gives CASRAGRQGINTEAFF.

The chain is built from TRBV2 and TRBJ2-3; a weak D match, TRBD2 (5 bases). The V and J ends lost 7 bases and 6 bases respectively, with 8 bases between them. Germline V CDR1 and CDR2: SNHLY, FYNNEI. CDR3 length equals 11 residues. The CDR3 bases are TGTGCCAGCACCCCGGGGGATACGCAGTATTTT. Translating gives CASTPGDTQYF.

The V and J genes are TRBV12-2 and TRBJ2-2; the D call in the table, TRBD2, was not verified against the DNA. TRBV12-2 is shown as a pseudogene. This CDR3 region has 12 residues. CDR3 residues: CAERTNTGELFF. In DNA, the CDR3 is TGTGCCGAGCGGACGAACACCGGGGAGCTGTTTTTT.

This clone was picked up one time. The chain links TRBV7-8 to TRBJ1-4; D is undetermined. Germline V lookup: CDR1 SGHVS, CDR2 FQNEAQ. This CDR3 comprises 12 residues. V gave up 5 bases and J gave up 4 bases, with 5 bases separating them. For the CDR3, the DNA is TGTGCCAGCAGCCTTAGTAATGAAAAACTGTTTTTT. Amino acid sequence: CASSLSNEKLFF.

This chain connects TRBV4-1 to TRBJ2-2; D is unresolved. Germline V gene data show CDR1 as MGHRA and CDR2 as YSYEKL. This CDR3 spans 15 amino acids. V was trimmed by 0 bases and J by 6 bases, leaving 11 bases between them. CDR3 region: CASSQDSRVPGELFF. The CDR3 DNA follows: TGCGCCAGCAGCCAAGATTCACGGGTTCCCGGGGAGCTGTTTTTT.

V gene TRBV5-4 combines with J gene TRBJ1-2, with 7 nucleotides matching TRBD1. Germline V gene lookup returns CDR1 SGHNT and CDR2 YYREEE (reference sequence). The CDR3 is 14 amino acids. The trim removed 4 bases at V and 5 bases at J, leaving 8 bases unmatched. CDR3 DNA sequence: TGTGCCAGCAGCCCGCGACAGGGTCGGTATGGCTACACCTTC. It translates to CASSPRQGRYGYTF.

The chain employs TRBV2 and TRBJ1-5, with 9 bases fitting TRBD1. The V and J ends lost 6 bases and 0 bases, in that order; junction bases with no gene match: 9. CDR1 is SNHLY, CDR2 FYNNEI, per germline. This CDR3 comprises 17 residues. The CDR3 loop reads CASRGGTGTSSNQPQHF. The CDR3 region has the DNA TGTGCCAGCAGGGGGGGGACAGGGACATCTAGCAATCAGCCCCAGCATTTT.

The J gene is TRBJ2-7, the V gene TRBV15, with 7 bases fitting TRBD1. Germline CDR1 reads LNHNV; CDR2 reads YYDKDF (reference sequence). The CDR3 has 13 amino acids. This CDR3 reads CAARRTGFYEQYF. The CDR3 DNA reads TGTGCGGCCCGTCGGACAGGCTTCTACGAGCAGTACTTC.

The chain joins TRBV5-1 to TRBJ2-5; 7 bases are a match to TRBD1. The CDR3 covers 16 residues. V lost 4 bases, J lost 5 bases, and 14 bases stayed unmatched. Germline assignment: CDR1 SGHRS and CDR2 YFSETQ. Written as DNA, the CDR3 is TGCGCCAGCAGCGCCCGGGAAGGGGGCTCGTGGGAGACCCAGTACTTC. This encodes CASSAREGGSWETQYF.

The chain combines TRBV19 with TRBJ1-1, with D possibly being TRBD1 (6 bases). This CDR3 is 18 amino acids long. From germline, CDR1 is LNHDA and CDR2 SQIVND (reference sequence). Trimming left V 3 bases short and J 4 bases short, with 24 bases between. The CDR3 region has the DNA TGTGCCAGTAGTATTACCCTTTTACAGGGAAAGTCGGTCACTGAAGCTTTCTTT. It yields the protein CASSITLLQGKSVTEAFF.